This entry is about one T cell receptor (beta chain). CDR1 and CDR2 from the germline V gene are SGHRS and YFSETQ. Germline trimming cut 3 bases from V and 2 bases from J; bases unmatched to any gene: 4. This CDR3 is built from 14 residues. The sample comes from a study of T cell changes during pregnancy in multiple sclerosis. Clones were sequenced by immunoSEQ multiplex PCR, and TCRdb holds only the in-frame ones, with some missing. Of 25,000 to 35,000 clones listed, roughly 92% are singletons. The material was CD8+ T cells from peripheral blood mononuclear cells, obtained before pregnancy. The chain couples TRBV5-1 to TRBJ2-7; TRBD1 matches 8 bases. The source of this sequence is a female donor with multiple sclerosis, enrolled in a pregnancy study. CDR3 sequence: CASSSPGQAYEQYF. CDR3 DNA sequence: TGCGCCAGCAGCTCCCCGGGACAGGCCTACGAGCAGTACTTC.